The following is a T cell receptor (beta chain) sequence with its context. Its matching antigen is unknown. These data are taken from a study of metastatic and nonmetastatic thyroid tumors. Study background: The comparison covered peripheral blood and tumor or nodule tissue in malignant and benign thyroid patients. Regarding the study as a whole: Benign nodules reportedly had significantly lower TCR beta diversity than malignant thyroid tumors in blood and tumor.

The CDR3 totals 16 residues. Unmatched junction bases numbered 9, after V lost 2 bases and J lost 5 bases. Germline CDR1 reads MNHEY; CDR2 reads SVGEGT. Original processing notes: Clinicopathological groups supplied CDR3 differences that were used to build a distant-metastasis classifier for papillary thyroid cancer. TCRdb redid the clone calls on the PCR reads using MiXCR. TCRdb assigned the V and J calls; the authors' analysis was not used. The table shows tens of thousands of clones, with approximately 24% occurring only once. Every patient underwent thyroid surgery untreated. Input material: blood. The TCR sequence derives from a male donor with papillary thyroid cancer or a benign thyroid nodule (not recorded which). Some clones in this sample may be carry-over from other donors' samples. The V call is TRBV6-2 or TRBV6-3, the J call TRBJ2-3; 8 bases map to TRBD2. The CDR3 loop is CASSYGRRGGGDTQYF. The CDR3 DNA reads TGTGCCAGCAGTTACGGGCGACGGGGGGGAGGAGATACGCAGTATTTT.